These T cell receptor beta chains were read from a single sample in a study of T cells in Graves' hyperthyroidism and ophthalmopathy. TCRdb re-called the multiplex PCR reads through MiXCR, storing one row per CDR3 protein. Seen here are almost 600,000 distinct CDR3 sequences, 14% observed once, and the top ten hold 4.5% to 6%. The sequencing input was blood. All receptors derive from a woman aged 25-40 years with Graves' hyperthyroidism that later progressed to Graves' ophthalmopathy. CDR3s include the opening cysteine and the closing phenylalanine or tryptophan. The D gene is left open where the match is weak. Not every row has a clone size; where given, it reads once, few, many or a size class.

size: few
V: TRBV2
D: .
J: TRBJ1-2
CDR3: CASGMEGGGYTF
DNA: TGTGCCAGCGGAATGGAAGGGGGTGGCTACACCTTC

size: many
V: TRBV5-1
D: .
J: TRBJ1-1
CDR3: CASSLPGDWTEAFF
DNA: TGCGCCAGCAGCTTGCCCGGGGATTGGACTGAAGCTTTCTTT

size: many
V: TRBV20-1
D: .
J: TRBJ2-2
CDR3: CSAGPAQGLTGELFF
DNA: TGCAGTGCTGGCCCCGCGCAGGGATTAACCGGGGAGCTGTTTTTT

size: .
V: TRBV12-5
D: TRBD1
J: TRBJ2-1
CDR3: CASGLNRGAVFGQFF
DNA: TGTGCTAGTGGTTTGAACAGGGGAGCGGTATTTGGGCAGTTCTTC

size: .
V: TRBV18
D: TRBD1
J: TRBJ2-7
CDR3: CASSSNRDSSYEQYF
DNA: TGTGCCAGCTCGTCGAACCGGGACAGCAGCTACGAGCAGTACTTC

size: .
V: TRBV20-1
D: .
J: TRBJ1-3
CDR3: CSASGRDTTQRRTTYF
DNA: TGCAGTGCTAGCGGCAGGGACACTACCCAACGGAGAACCACATATTTT

size: many
V: TRBV27
D: TRBD2
J: TRBJ2-5
CDR3: CASSRTGRPLTSGGGLETQYF
DNA: TGTGCCAGCAGCCGTACCGGACGGCCCCTGACTAGCGGGGGGGGGTTGGAGACCCAGTACTTC

size: .
V: TRBV20-1
D: TRBD1
J: TRBJ1-2
CDR3: CSASRTGVGYGYTF
DNA: TGCAGTGCTAGTAGGACAGGGGTAGGGTATGGCTACACCTTC

size: few
V: TRBV12-5
D: .
J: TRBJ2-4
CDR3: CASGAGFDIQYF
DNA: TGTGCTAGTGGTGCTGGATTCGACATTCAGTACTTC

size: .
V: TRBV25-1
D: TRBD1
J: TRBJ1-4
CDR3: CASSAGTGGDGGEKLFF
DNA: TGTGCCAGCAGTGCCGGGACAGGGGGCGATGGAGGAGAAAAACTGTTTTTT

size: .
V: TRBV5-4
D: .
J: TRBJ2-2
CDR3: CASSLEERFNTGELFF
DNA: TGTGCCAGCAGCTTGGAAGAGCGCTTTAACACCGGGGAGCTGTTTTTT

size: few
V: TRBV4-1
D: .
J: TRBJ2-7
CDR3: CASSQDKGGTYEQYF
DNA: TGCGCCAGCAGCCAAGATAAAGGGGGTACCTACGAGCAGTACTTC

size: many
V: TRBV12-3/TRBV12-4
D: .
J: TRBJ1-1
CDR3: CASGNGRGENTEAFF
DNA: TGTGCCAGCGGAAATGGCAGGGGCGAGAACACTGAAGCTTTCTTT

size: many
V: TRBV15
D: TRBD1
J: TRBJ2-3
CDR3: CATSRPLGTVSTDTQYF
DNA: TGTGCCACCAGCAGACCCCTTGGGACAGTTAGCACAGATACGCAGTATTTT

size: .
V: TRBV2
D: TRBD1
J: TRBJ1-5
CDR3: CASSRQGLNQPQHF
DNA: TGTGCCAGCAGTCGACAGGGGTTAAACCAGCCCCAGCATTTT

size: many
V: TRBV9
D: TRBD2
J: TRBJ2-1
CDR3: CASSPGTSGPVNEQFF
DNA: TGTGCCAGCAGCCCAGGGACTAGCGGACCGGTCAATGAGCAGTTCTTC

size: many
V: TRBV27
D: .
J: TRBJ1-5
CDR3: CASSSPGSNQPQHF
DNA: TGTGCCAGCAGTTCCCCTGGTAGCAATCAGCCCCAGCATTTT

size: .
V: TRBV24-1
D: .
J: TRBJ2-6
CDR3: CATSDEAGPSGANVLTF
DNA: TGTGCCACCAGTGACGAGGCAGGCCCCTCTGGGGCCAACGTCCTGACTTTC

size: many
V: TRBV29-1
D: .
J: TRBJ2-3
CDR3: CSVVGGERTDTQYF
DNA: TGCAGCGTTGTAGGTGGGGAACGCACAGATACGCAGTATTTT

size: many
V: TRBV27
D: .
J: TRBJ2-7
CDR3: CASRQGHEQYF
DNA: TGTGCCAGCAGACAGGGCCACGAGCAGTACTTC

size: many
V: TRBV7-8
D: .
J: TRBJ2-3
CDR3: CASSLGTPWRTDTQYF
DNA: TGTGCCAGCAGCTTAGGTACCCCCTGGCGCACAGATACGCAGTATTTT

size: .
V: TRBV6-2/TRBV6-3
D: TRBD1
J: TRBJ2-6
CDR3: CASSYGLGQGGLSGANVLTF
DNA: TGTGCCAGCAGTTACGGGTTAGGACAGGGTGGTCTCTCTGGGGCCAACGTCCTGACTTTC

size: many
V: TRBV29-1
D: .
J: TRBJ2-1
CDR3: CSVAGTLLYNEQFF
DNA: TGCAGCGTCGCCGGGACTTTACTATACAATGAGCAGTTCTTC

size: many
V: TRBV4-1
D: .
J: TRBJ2-5
CDR3: CASSQDFQTQYF
DNA: TGTGCCAGCAGCCAAGATTTTCAGACCCAGTACTTC

size: few
V: TRBV6-2/TRBV6-3
D: TRBD1
J: TRBJ2-3
CDR3: CARRRPGQDTDTQYF
DNA: TGTGCCAGGCGTAGACCGGGACAGGACACAGATACGCAGTATTTT

size: .
V: TRBV7-9
D: TRBD2
J: TRBJ2-1
CDR3: CASSLGSRREGHNEQFF
DNA: TGTGCCAGCAGCTTAGGGTCGAGGCGGGAGGGCCACAATGAGCAGTTCTTC

size: many
V: TRBV5-6
D: .
J: TRBJ2-5
CDR3: CASSPTGEGEETQYF
DNA: TGTGCCAGCAGCCCGACAGGAGAGGGGGAAGAGACCCAGTACTTC

size: many
V: TRBV7-8
D: TRBD1
J: TRBJ2-7
CDR3: CASSRSGTGGHEQYF
DNA: TGTGCCAGCAGCCGTTCCGGGACAGGGGGCCACGAGCAGTACTTC

size: many
V: TRBV5-5
D: .
J: TRBJ2-2
CDR3: CASSSGDRYTGELFF
DNA: TGTGCCAGCAGCTCGGGTGACAGATACACCGGGGAGCTGTTTTTT

size: many
V: TRBV6-1
D: .
J: TRBJ2-7
CDR3: CASRRYGSTDEQYF
DNA: TGTGCCAGCCGCCGATACGGGAGTACCGACGAGCAGTACTTC

size: .
V: TRBV4-1
D: .
J: TRBJ2-7
CDR3: CASSHDRGFYKQYF
DNA: TGCGCCAGCAGCCACGACCGAGGGTTCTACAAGCAGTACTTC

size: .
V: TRBV12-3/TRBV12-4
D: .
J: TRBJ2-2
CDR3: CASMEIVESLFF
DNA: TGTGCCAGCATGGAGATCGTCGAGTCCCTGTTTTTT

size: many
V: TRBV11-3
D: TRBD2
J: TRBJ2-3
CDR3: CASSFYGSGSTDTQYF
DNA: TGTGCCAGCAGCTTTTATGGTAGCGGGAGCACAGATACGCAGTATTTT

size: .
V: TRBV6-1
D: .
J: TRBJ2-5
CDR3: CASLGGVETQYF
DNA: TGTGCCAGTCTAGGGGGGGTCGAGACCCAGTACTTC

size: few
V: TRBV7-3
D: .
J: TRBJ2-1
CDR3: CASSFTRAGNNEQFF
DNA: TGTGCCAGCAGCTTCACCCGCGCGGGAAACAATGAGCAGTTCTTC

size: medium-sized
V: TRBV28
D: TRBD1
J: TRBJ2-1
CDR3: CASSLGIITGGNDEQFF
DNA: TGTGCCAGCAGTCTAGGAATTATCACAGGGGGGAATGATGAGCAGTTCTTC

size: .
V: TRBV6-5
D: .
J: TRBJ1-3
CDR3: CASSYSGTSRSGNTIYF
DNA: TGTGCCAGCAGTTACTCGGGGACAAGCCGCTCTGGAAACACCATATATTTT

size: many
V: TRBV7-9
D: TRBD2
J: TRBJ2-5
CDR3: CASSAGLAGGQETQYF
DNA: TGTGCCAGCAGCGCCGGACTAGCGGGAGGACAAGAGACCCAGTACTTC

size: .
V: TRBV20-1
D: .
J: TRBJ2-7
CDR3: CSARDLTAPGAGYEQCF
DNA: TGCAGTGCTAGAGATTTAACGGCTCCCGGGGCTGGATACGAGCAGTGCTTC

size: .
V: TRBV18
D: .
J: TRBJ1-1
CDR3: CASSPGLSDFSEAFF
DNA: TGTGCCAGCTCACCTGGTTTGTCGGATTTCAGTGAAGCTTTCTTT

size: .
V: TRBV27
D: .
J: TRBJ1-2
CDR3: CASSLEGTNYGYTF
DNA: TGTGCCAGCAGTTTGGAGGGGACTAACTATGGCTACACCTTC

size: .
V: TRBV12-3/TRBV12-4
D: .
J: TRBJ2-5
CDR3: CASRDLAETQYF
DNA: TGTGCCAGCAGAGATCTTGCAGAGACCCAGTACTTC

size: many
V: TRBV12-3/TRBV12-4
D: .
J: TRBJ1-1
CDR3: CASSLALGDMNTEAFF
DNA: TGTGCCAGCAGTTTAGCGCTGGGAGACATGAACACTGAAGCTTTCTTT

size: .
V: TRBV5-1
D: .
J: TRBJ2-7
CDR3: CASRGDLGGPRSSYEQYF
DNA: TGCGCCAGCCGCGGGGATCTGGGGGGGCCCAGGAGCTCCTACGAGCAGTACTTC

size: many
V: TRBV7-2
D: .
J: TRBJ2-5
CDR3: CASSPISATQETQYF
DNA: TGTGCCAGCAGCCCCATTAGCGCTACCCAAGAGACCCAGTACTTC

size: many
V: TRBV2
D: .
J: TRBJ2-5
CDR3: CASIPPLETQYF
DNA: TGTGCCAGCATACCCCCCCTTGAGACCCAGTACTTC

size: many
V: TRBV24-1
D: TRBD2
J: TRBJ2-1
CDR3: CATSRLAGDNEQFF
DNA: TGTGCCACCTCCAGACTAGCGGGGGACAATGAGCAGTTCTTC

size: few
V: TRBV12-3/TRBV12-4
D: .
J: TRBJ2-2
CDR3: CATRYEGELSF
DNA: TGTGCCACCCGATATGAGGGGGAGCTGTCTTTT

size: many
V: TRBV13
D: .
J: TRBJ2-7
CDR3: CASSLGVPRYEQYF
DNA: TGTGCCAGCAGCTTAGGGGTCCCACGGTACGAGCAGTACTTC

size: .
V: TRBV12-3/TRBV12-4
D: .
J: TRBJ2-1
CDR3: CASGRSLIYNEQFF
DNA: TGTGCCAGCGGTCGTTCATTAATCTACAATGAGCAGTTCTTC

size: many
V: TRBV11-2
D: TRBD2
J: TRBJ2-1
CDR3: CASSLGWSGSLTSYNEQFF
DNA: TGTGCCAGCAGCTTAGGCTGGAGCGGGAGTTTAACCTCCTACAATGAGCAGTTCTTC

size: many
V: TRBV10-2
D: .
J: TRBJ1-2
CDR3: CASSPDRLYGYTF
DNA: TGCGCCAGCAGTCCGGACCGTCTCTATGGCTACACCTTC

size: .
V: TRBV20-1
D: TRBD2
J: TRBJ2-3
CDR3: CSANSGSGATDTQYF
DNA: TGCAGTGCCAATAGCGGGAGCGGGGCCACAGATACGCAGTATTTT